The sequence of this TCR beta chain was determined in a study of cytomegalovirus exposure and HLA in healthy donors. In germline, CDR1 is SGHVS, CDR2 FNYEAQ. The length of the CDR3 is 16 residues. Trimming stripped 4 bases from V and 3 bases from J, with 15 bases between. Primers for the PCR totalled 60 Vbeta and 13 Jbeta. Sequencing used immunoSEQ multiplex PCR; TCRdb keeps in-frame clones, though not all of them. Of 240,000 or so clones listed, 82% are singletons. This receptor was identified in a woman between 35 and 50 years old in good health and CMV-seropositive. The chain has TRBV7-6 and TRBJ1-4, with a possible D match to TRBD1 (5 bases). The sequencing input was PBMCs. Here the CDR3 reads CASSWRDRYSNEKLFF. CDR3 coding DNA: TGTGCCAGCAGCTGGAGAGACAGATATTCTAATGAAAAACTGTTTTTT.